This TCR beta chain was recovered during a study of blood T cell repertoires in COVID-19. As handled by the study authors: Amplifying reference gene primers gave estimates of nucleated cell counts. The assay was immunoSEQ multiplex PCR, and TCRdb's table has in-frame clones only and misses some. For V, J and clone size, that table is used; D and trimming come from the DNA. The sample consists of 150,000 to 200,000 clones, about 87% of them appearing once. The CDR3 runs to 16 residues. The ends lost 0 bases at V and 3 bases at J; junction bases unmatched: 9. Germline V lookup: CDR1 SGHRS, CDR2 YFSETQ. Seattle-derived patients entered the study during active infection and were followed longitudinally.

Material for sequencing was peripheral blood. This receptor was identified in a woman in her seventies with COVID-19, enrolled during active disease. J is TRBJ2-7 and V is TRBV5-1; 7 bases fit TRBD1. The CDR3 spells CASSLGGGGQFYEQYF. Here the CDR3 DNA reads TGCGCCAGCAGCTTGGGTGGTGGGGGACAGTTCTACGAGCAGTACTTC.